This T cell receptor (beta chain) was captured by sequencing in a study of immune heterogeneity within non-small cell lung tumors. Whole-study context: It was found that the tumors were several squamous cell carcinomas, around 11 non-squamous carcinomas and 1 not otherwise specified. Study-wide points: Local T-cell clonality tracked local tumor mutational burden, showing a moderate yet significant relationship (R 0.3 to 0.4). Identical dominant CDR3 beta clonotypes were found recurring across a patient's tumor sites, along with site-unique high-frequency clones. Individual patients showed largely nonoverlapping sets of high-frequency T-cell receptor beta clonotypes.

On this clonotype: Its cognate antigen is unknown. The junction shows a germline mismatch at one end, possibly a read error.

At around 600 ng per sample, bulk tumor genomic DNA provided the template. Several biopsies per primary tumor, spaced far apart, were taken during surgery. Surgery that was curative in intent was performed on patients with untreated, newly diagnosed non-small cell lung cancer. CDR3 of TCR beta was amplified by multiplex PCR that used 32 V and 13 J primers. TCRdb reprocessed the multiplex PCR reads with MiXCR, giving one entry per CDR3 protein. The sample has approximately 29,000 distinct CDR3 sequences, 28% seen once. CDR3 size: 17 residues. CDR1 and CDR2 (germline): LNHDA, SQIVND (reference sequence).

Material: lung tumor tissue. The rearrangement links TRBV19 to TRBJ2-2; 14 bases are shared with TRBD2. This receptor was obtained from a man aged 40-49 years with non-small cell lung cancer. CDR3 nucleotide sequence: TGTGCCAGCTTGGGACTAGCGGGAGCCCTGAACACCTGGGAGCTGTTTTTT. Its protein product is CASLGLAGALNTWELFF.